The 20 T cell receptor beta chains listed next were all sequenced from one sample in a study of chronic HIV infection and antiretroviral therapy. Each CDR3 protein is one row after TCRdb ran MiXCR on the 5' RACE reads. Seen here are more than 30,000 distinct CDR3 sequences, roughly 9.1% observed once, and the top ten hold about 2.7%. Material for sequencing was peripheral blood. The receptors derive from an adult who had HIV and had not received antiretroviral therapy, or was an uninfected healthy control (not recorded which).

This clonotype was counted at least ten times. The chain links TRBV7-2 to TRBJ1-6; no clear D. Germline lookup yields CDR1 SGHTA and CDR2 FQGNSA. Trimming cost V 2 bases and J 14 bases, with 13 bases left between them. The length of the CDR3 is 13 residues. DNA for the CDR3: TGTGCCAGCAGCTTATACACGAACCCGGCCCTCCACTTT. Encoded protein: CASSLYTNPALHF. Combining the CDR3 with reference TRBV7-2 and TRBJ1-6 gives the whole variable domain GAGVSQSPSNKVTEKGKDVELRCDPISGHTALYWYRQSLGQGLEFLIYFQGNSAPDKSGLPSDRFSAERTGGSVSTLTIQRTQQEDSAVYLCASSLYTNPALHFGNGTRLTVT.

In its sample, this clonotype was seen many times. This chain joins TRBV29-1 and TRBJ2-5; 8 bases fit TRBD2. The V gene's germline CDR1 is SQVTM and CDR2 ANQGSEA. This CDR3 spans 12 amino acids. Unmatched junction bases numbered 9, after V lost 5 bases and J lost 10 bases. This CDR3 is CSVHLAGGDQYF. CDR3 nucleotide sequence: TGCAGCGTTCATCTAGCGGGCGGGGACCAGTACTTC.

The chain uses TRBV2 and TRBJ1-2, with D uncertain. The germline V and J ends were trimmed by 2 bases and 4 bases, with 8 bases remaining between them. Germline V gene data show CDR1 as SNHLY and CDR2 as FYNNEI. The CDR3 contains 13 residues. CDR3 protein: CASSELGPYGYTF. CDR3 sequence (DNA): TGTGCCAGCAGTGAATTAGGTCCCTATGGCTACACCTTC.

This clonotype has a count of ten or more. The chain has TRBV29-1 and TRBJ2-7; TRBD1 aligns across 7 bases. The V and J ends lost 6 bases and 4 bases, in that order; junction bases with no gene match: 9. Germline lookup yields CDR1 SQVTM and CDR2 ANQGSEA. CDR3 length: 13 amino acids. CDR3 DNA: TGCAGCGTAGAACAGGGGCGCGGGTACGAGCAGTACTTC. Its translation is CSVEQGRGYEQYF.

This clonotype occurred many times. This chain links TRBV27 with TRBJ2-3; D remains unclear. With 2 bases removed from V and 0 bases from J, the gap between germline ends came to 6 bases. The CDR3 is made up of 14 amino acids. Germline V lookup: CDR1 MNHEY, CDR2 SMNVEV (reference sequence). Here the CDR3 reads CASSLIGSTDTQYF. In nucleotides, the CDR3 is TGTGCCAGCAGTTTAATAGGTAGCACAGATACGCAGTATTTT.

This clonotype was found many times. CDR3 nucleotides: TGTGCCAGCAGCCATTTCCACTTGCGAGGGGCGGGGACTGAAGCTTTCTTT. Its translation is CASSHFHLRGAGTEAFF. The gene calls are TRBV13 and TRBJ1-1, with a possible D match to TRBD1 (5 bases). The ends were cut back, 5 bases at V and 5 bases at J, with 24 bases in the middle. Germline CDR1 PRHDT, CDR2 FYEKMQ (reference sequence). This CDR3 region has 17 residues.

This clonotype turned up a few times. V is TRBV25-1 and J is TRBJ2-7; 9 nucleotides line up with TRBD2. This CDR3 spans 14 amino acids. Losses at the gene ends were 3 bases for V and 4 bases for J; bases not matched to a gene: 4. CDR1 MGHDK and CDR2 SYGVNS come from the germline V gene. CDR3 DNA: TGTGCCAGCAGTGATCGCCTAGCGGGATACGAGCAGTACTTC. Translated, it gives CASSDRLAGYEQYF.

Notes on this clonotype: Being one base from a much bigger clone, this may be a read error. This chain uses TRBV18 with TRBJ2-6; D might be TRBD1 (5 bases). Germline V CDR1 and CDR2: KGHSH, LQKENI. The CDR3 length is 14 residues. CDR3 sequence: CASSPPAGAKVLTF. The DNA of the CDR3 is TGTGCCAGCTCACCACCGGCTGGGGCCAAAGTCCTGACTTTC. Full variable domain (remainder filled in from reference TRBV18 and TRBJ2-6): NAGVMQNPRHLVRRRGQEARLRCSPMKGHSHVYWYRQLPEEGLKFMVYLQKENIIDESGMPKERFSAEFPKEGPSILRIQQVVRGDSAAYFCASSPPAGAKVLTFGAGSRLTVL.

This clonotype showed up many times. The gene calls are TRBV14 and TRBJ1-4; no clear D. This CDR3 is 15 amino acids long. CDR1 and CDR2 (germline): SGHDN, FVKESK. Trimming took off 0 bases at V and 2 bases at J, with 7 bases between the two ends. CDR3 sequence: CASSQDPLTNEKLFF. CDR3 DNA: TGTGCCAGCAGCCAAGACCCCCTGACTAATGAAAAACTGTTTTTT. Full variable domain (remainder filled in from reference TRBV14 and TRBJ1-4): EAGVTQFPSHSVIEKGQTVTLRCDPISGHDNLYWYRRVMGKEIKFLLHFVKESKQDESGMPNNRFLAERTGGTYSTLKVQPAELEDSGVYFCASSQDPLTNEKLFFGSGTQLSVL.

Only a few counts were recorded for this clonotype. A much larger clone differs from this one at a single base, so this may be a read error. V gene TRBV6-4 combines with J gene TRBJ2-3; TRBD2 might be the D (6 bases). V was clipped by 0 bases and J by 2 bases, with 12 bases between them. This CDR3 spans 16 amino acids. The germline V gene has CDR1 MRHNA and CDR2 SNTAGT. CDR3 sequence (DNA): TGTGCCAGCAGTGACTCGTTTGGGGGGACCACAGATACGCAGTATTTT. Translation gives CASSDSFGGTTDTQYF.

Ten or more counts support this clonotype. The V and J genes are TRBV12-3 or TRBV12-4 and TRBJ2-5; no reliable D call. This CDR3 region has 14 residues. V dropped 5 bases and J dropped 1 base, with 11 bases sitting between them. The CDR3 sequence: CASSHSLPQETQYF. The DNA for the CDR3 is TGTGCCAGCAGTCACTCCCTACCCCAAGAGACCCAGTACTTC.

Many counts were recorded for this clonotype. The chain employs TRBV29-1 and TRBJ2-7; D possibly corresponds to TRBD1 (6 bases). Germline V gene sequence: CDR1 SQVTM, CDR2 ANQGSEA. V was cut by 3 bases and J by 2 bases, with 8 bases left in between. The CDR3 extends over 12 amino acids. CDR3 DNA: TGCAGCGTTGACAGGGGTCCCTACGAGCAGTACTTC. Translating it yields CSVDRGPYEQYF.

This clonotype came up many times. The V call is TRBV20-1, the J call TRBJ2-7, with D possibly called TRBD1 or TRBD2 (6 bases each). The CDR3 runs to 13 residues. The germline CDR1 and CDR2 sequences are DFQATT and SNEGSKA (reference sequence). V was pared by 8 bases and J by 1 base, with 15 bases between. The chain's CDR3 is CSTAGQRSYEQYF. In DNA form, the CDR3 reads TGCAGTACCGCGGGACAACGGTCCTACGAGCAGTACTTC.

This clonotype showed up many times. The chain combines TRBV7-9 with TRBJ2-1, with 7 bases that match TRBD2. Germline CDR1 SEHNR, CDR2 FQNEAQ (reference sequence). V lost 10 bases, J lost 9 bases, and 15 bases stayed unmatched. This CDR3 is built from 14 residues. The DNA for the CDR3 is TGTGCCACCTCACAGACTAGCTCACCATCTGAGCAGTTCTTC. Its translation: CATSQTSSPSEQFF.

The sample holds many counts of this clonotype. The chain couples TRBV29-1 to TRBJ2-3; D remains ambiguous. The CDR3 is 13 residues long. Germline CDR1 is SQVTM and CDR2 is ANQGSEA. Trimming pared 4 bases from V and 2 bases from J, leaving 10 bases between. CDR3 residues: CSVVGRYTDTQYF. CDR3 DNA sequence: TGCAGCGTTGTGGGAAGATACACAGATACGCAGTATTTT.

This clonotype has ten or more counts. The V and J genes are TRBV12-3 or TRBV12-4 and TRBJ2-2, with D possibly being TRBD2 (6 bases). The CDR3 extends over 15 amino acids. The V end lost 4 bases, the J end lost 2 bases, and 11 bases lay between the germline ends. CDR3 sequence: CASSSGTLNTGELFF. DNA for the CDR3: TGTGCCAGCAGTTCCGGGACTCTCAACACCGGGGAGCTGTTTTTT.

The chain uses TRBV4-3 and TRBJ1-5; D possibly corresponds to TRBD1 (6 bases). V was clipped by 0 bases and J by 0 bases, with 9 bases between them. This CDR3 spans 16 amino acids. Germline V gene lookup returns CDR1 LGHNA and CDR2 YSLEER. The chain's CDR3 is CASSQDAGHSNQPQHF. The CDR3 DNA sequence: TGCGCCAGCAGCCAAGATGCGGGACATAGCAATCAGCCCCAGCATTTT.

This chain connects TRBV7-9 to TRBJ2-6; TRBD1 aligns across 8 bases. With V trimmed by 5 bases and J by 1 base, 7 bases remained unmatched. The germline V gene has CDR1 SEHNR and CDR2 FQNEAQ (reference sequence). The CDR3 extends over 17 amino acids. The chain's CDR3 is CASSRGQDLSGANVLTF. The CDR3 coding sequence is TGTGCCAGCAGCAGGGGACAGGATTTGTCTGGGGCCAACGTCCTGACTTTC.

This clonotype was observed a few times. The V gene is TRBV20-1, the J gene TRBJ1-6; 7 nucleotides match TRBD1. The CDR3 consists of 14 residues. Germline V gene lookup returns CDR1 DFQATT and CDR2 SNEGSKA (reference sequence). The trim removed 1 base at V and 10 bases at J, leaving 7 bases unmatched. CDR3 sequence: CSARGQGGSSPLHF. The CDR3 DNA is TGCAGTGCTAGAGGCCAGGGGGGTTCATCACCCCTCCACTTT.

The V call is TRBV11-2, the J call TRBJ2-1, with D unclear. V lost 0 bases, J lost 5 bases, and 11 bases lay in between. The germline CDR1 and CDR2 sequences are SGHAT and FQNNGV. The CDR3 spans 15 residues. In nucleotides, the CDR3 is TGTGCCAGCAGCTTAGATCGGCTAGGCCACAATGAGCAGTTCTTC. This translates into CASSLDRLGHNEQFF. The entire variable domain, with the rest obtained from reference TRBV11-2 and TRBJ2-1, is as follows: EAGVAQSPRYKIIEKRQSVAFWCNPISGHATLYWYQQILGQGPKLLIQFQNNGVVDDSQLPKDRFSAERLKGVDSTLKIQPAKLEDSAVYLCASSLDRLGHNEQFFGPGTRLTVL.